This record concerns one T cell receptor (beta chain) sequence. The antigen is undetermined. V shed 4 bases, J shed 7 bases, and the junction held 6 bases outside the gene matches. The CDR3 runs to 13 residues. CDR1 MNHNS and CDR2 SASEGT come from the germline V gene. The primer mix had 60 Vbeta and 13 Jbeta primers. Clones were sequenced by immunoSEQ multiplex PCR, and TCRdb holds only the in-frame ones, with some missing. The sample has about 120,000 clones; the top ten hold 3.5% to 4.5%. The source of the sample is a study of cytomegalovirus exposure and HLA in healthy donors. General observations from the study: A classifier reportedly called cytomegalovirus status with high sensitivity and specificity. Several of the most significant clusters were apparently associated with common viral pathogens in a later analysis. Reports state that TCR beta sequences accurately predicted most subjects' HLA-A and HLA-B alleles. What was likely a sequencing artifact was a cluster of highly shared sequence variants.

The source of this sequence is a man under 40 in good health and CMV-seronegative. Material for sequencing was PBMCs. This sequence joins TRBV6-1 and TRBJ1-1; 7 bases align to TRBD1. For the CDR3, the DNA is TGTGCCAGCAGTGTTTGGGACAGACTTGAAGCTTTCTTT. It yields the protein CASSVWDRLEAFF.